This TCR beta chain was captured by sequencing in a study of cytomegalovirus exposure and HLA in healthy donors. The study ran its PCR with 60 Vbeta and 13 Jbeta primers. The table came from immunoSEQ multiplex PCR; TCRdb's copy has only in-frame clones and leaves some out. The data show 50,000 to 55,000 clones, with less than 70% seen just once and about 10% held by the top ten. Germline V gene lookup returns CDR1 SGHDN and CDR2 FVKESK. Trimming left V 0 bases short and J 9 bases short, with 15 bases between. This CDR3 is 15 amino acids long. The clonotype comes from a human donor in good health. The sequenced sample was PBMCs. This sequence joins TRBV14 and TRBJ2-1; no firm D call. CDR3 loop: CASSQDLPGYTEQFF. CDR3 DNA sequence: TGTGCCAGCAGCCAAGATCTTCCAGGTTATACTGAGCAGTTCTTC.